The sequence of this T cell receptor (beta chain) was determined in a study of OX40 agonist ivuxolimab in advanced cancers. Germline CDR1 SGHAT, CDR2 FQNNGV. V was pared by 5 bases and J by 4 bases, with 13 bases between. This CDR3 has 14 residues. Generated by immunoSEQ multiplex PCR, the TCRdb table keeps only in-frame clones and is missing some. The sample gives 71,000 or so clones, 93% of which show up once; around 5.9% is in the top ten. The genes are TRBV11-2 and TRBJ2-3; the D is unclear. The input for sequencing was CD4+ or CD8+ T cells sorted from blood, taken in a trial of the OX40 agonist ivuxolimab. This sequence was found in an adult with an advanced solid tumor such as melanoma, head and neck, liver or kidney cancer. The CDR3 DNA follows: TGTGCCAGCAGCCGAGACATTAGCCCAGATACGCAGTATTTT. It encodes CASSRDISPDTQYF.